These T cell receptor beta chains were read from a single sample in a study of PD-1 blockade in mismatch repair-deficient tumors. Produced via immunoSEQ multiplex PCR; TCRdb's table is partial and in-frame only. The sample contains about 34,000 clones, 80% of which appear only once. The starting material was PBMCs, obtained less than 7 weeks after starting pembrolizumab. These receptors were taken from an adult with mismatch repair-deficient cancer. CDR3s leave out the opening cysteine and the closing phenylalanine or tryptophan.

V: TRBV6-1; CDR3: ASRASGYTGELF
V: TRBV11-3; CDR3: ASSPYWDRDLGYT
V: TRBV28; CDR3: ASSFGLAEQY
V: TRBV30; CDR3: AWSQRYEQY
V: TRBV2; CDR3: ASRTPATQETQY
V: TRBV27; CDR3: ASGGARAPY
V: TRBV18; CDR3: ASSPETGPYEQY
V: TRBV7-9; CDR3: ASNAGRGKYNEQF
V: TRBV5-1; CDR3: ASSLGGTGNVGASYNEQF
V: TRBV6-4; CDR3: ASSEPLTTGINIQY
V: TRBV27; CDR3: ASSFSSNYGYT
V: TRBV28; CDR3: ASRVPGLTTEAF
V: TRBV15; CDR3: ATSRGASEQY
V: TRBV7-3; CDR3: ASSDGNYNEQF
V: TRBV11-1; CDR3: ASSLIERAGNHEQF
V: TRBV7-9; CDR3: ASSYRGNTEAF
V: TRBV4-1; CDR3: ASSQDGQGLGAYEQY
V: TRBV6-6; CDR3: ASTPSKGQYNQPQH
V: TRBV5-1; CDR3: ASRGSSGNTIY
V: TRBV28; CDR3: ASSPTVQPQH
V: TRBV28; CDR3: ASSLYQGAYGYT
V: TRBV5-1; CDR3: ASSLDGGGSTDTQY
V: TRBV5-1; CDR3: ASSLAVNEQF
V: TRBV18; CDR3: ASSPQTGDNGYT
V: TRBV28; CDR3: ASGPRGPTDTQY
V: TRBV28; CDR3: ASSLSIIASAQLADTQY
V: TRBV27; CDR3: ASSFSVGLSLYEQY
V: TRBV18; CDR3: ASSPDSYEQY
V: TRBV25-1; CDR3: ASSPELAGGYEQF
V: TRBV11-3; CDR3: ASSLAGRGETQY
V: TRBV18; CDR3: ASSPDSYNEQF
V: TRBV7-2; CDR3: ASSFARQVSYEQY
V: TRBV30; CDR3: AWTRTGMGYGYT
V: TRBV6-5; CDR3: ASSYSGRVYEQY
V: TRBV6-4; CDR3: ASSAAKNTIY
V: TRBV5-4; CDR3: ASSLVGSGRASQY
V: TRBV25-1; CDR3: ASSEFFTGGMNTEAF
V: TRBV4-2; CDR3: ASSQVVRGGYGYT
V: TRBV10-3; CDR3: AISGRGRALETQY
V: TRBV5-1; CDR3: ASSARGSTDTQY
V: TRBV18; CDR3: ASSPTKALVNQPQH
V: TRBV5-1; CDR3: ASSLAGTRNNEQF
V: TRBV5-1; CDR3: ASSLEGGTGSTDTQY
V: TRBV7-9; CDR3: ASSFGTSGTYEQY